This TCR beta chain was identified during a study of cytomegalovirus exposure and HLA in healthy donors. Researchers ran the PCR with 60 Vbeta and 13 Jbeta primers. Profiling relied on immunoSEQ multiplex PCR, and the TCRdb table lists in-frame clones only, not all of them. This table has 75,000 to 90,000 clones, more than 60% appearing once. Germline CDR1 MNHNS, CDR2 SASEGT. The CDR3 totals 15 residues. Trimming removed 3 bases from V and 5 bases from J; junction bases left unmatched: 9. Source material: PBMCs. The V call is TRBV6-1, the J call TRBJ1-1, with 7 bases lining up with TRBD1. The receptor's source is a human donor in good health. CDR3 residues: CASSDAGQVRTEAFF. CDR3 nucleotides: TGTGCCAGCAGTGACGCCGGACAGGTTAGGACTGAAGCTTTCTTT.